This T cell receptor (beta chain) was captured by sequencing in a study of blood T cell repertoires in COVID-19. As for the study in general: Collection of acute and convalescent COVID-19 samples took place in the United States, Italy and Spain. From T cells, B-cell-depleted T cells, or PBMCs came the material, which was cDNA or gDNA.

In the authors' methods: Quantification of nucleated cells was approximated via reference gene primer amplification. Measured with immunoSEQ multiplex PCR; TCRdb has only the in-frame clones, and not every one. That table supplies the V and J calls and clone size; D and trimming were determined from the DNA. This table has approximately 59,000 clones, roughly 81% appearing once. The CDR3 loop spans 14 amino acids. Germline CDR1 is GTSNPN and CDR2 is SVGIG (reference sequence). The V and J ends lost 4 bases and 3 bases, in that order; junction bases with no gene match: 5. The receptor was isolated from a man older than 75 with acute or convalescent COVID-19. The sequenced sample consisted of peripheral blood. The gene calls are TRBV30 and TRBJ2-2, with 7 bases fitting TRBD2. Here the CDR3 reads CAWTGGSYTGELFF. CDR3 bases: TGTGCCTGGACGGGGGGTTCGTACACCGGGGAGCTGTTTTTT.